One and the same sample provided the 11 T cell receptor beta chains below, sequenced in a study of T cell responses to AZD1222 COVID-19 vaccine (dated by TCRdb to the early 2020s). The time point label of this sample denotes: about 28 days (+/-7) after the second vaccine dose. Receptors were amplified or captured by the immunoSEQ multiplex PCR assay. In TCRdb, the immuneACCESS table is reduced to in-frame sequences with V and J assigned. These tables do not hold every clone; where another copy was compared, an unresolved V gene accounts for under half, and the others remain unexplained. The sample contains some 120,000 clones, approximately 80% of them found a single time. Of the sample, 27% falls within the top ten clones. Sequencing used peripheral blood, obtained 28 days after the second AZD1222 dose. Receptor source: an adult who received the AZD1222 COVID-19 vaccine.

V and J are TRBV4-3 and TRBJ2-2; D not certain. The ends were cut back, 0 bases at V and 4 bases at J, with 9 bases in the middle. CDR1 and CDR2 from the germline V gene are LGHNA and YSLEER. The CDR3 spans 15 residues. Here the CDR3 reads CASSQELSRTGELFF. CDR3 DNA sequence: TGCGCCAGCAGCCAAGAATTGAGCCGCACCGGGGAGCTGTTTTTT.

The chain is built from TRBV19 and TRBJ2-1; 8 positions match TRBD2. V was clipped by 4 bases and J by 2 bases; unmatched bases: 4. The V gene's germline CDR1 is LNHDA and CDR2 SQIVND (reference sequence). The CDR3 length is 15 residues. The CDR3 protein is CASSTGLAAYNEQFF. The DNA for the CDR3 is TGTGCCAGTAGTACTGGACTAGCCGCCTACAATGAGCAGTTCTTC.

This clone occurred a few times. The chain couples TRBV7-8 to TRBJ1-1; 8 positions agree with TRBD1. The J segment lost 7 bases and the V segment lost 10 bases, leaving 14 bases of the junction unmatched. CDR3 length equals 14 residues. Germline CDR1 and CDR2: SGHVS and FQNEAQ. The CDR3: CATLLDRGTFEAFF. CDR3 nucleotides: TGTGCCACTCTCCTCGACAGGGGAACCTTTGAAGCTTTCTTT.

This clone was observed a few times. V is TRBV14 and J is TRBJ2-6; D is possibly TRBD1 (5 bases). Trimming left V 5 bases short and J 2 bases short, with 7 bases between. This CDR3 has 14 residues. CDR1 and CDR2 from the germline V gene are SGHDN and FVKESK. In DNA form, the CDR3 reads TGTGCCAGCAGCTGGGGCGCTGGGGCCAACGTCCTGACTTTC. Encoded protein: CASSWGAGANVLTF.

The chain uses TRBV28 and TRBJ2-5; either TRBD1 or TRBD2 may supply D (5 bases each). Germline-derived CDR1 and CDR2 are MDHEN and SYDVKM. Trimming stripped 1 base from V and 2 bases from J, with 17 bases between. The CDR3 is 17 amino acids. The CDR3: CASSLSGTLPGQETQYF. The CDR3 DNA follows: TGTGCCAGCAGTTTATCCGGGACCCTACCCGGGCAAGAGACCCAGTACTTC.

V and J are TRBV7-2 and TRBJ1-1; possible D gene TRBD1, 5 bases. V was clipped by 2 bases and J by 11 bases, with 15 bases between them. This CDR3 is built from 13 residues. Germline CDR1 and CDR2: SGHTA and FQGNSA. DNA of the CDR3: TGTGCCAGCAGCTTAAGGGGTAGGCAATCCGCTTTCTTT. This codes for CASSLRGRQSAFF.

The chain couples TRBV4-3 to TRBJ1-5; no firm D call. Looked up from germline, CDR1 is LGHNA and CDR2 is YSLEER. V was shortened by 0 bases and J by 6 bases, with 6 bases between the two germline ends. The CDR3 totals 13 residues. The CDR3 spells CASSQDWGQPQHF. CDR3 DNA: TGCGCCAGCAGCCAAGATTGGGGTCAGCCCCAGCATTTT.

This sequence joins TRBV14 and TRBJ1-6; a possible D gene is TRBD1 (5 bases). Germline values: CDR1 SGHDN, CDR2 FVKESK. The ends were cut back, 4 bases at V and 7 bases at J, with 11 bases in the middle. This CDR3 is 14 amino acids long. The CDR3 DNA sequence: TGTGCCAGCAGCCCGCGGGCAGGGAATTCACCCCTCCACTTT. Its protein is CASSPRAGNSPLHF.

V gene TRBV7-2 combines with J gene TRBJ2-3; 11 nucleotides align to TRBD2. The CDR3 runs to 19 residues. The V and J ends lost 1 base and 5 bases, in that order; junction bases with no gene match: 14. The germline gives CDR1 SGHTA, CDR2 FQGNSA. CDR3 loop: CASSLGFTSGGRGIDTQYF. CDR3 bases: TGTGCCAGCAGCTTAGGGTTTACTAGCGGGGGTCGGGGAATAGATACGCAGTATTTT.

In nucleotides, the CDR3 is TGTGCCAGCAGCTTGGAGGCTCAGGGGATGACTGGAAACACCATATATTTT. Its translation: CASSLEAQGMTGNTIYF. The rearrangement links TRBV5-6 to TRBJ1-3, with a weak D call TRBD1 (6 bases). The length of the CDR3 is 17 residues. V was pared by 0 bases and J by 2 bases, with 15 bases between. Germline V CDR1 and CDR2: SGHDT, YYEEEE.

V and J are TRBV5-6 and TRBJ2-3; D remains unclear. The CDR3 is 13 amino acids. The ends were cut back, 0 bases at V and 2 bases at J, with 4 bases in the middle. Germline CDR1 and CDR2: SGHDT and YYEEEE. CDR3 sequence: CASSLVDTDTQYF. The CDR3 DNA reads as TGTGCCAGCAGCTTGGTAGACACAGATACGCAGTATTTT.